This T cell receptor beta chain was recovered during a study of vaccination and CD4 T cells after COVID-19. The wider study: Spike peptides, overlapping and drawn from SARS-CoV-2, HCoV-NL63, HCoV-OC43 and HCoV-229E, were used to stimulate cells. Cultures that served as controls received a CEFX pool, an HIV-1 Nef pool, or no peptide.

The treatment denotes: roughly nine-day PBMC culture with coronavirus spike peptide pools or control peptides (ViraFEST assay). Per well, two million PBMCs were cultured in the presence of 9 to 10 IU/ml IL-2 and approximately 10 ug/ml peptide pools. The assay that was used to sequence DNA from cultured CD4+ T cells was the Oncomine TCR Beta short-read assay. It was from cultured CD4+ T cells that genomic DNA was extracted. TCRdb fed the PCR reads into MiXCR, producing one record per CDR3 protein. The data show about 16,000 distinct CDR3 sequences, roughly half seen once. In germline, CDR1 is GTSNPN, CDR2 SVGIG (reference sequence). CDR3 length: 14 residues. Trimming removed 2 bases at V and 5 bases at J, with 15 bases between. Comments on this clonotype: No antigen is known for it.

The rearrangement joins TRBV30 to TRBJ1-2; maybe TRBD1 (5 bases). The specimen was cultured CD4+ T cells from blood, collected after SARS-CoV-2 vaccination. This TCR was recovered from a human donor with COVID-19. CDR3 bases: TGTGCCTGGAGTCCCCGGGGGGAGGGATATGGCTACACCTTC. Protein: CAWSPRGEGYGYTF.